The 14 T cell receptor beta chains given below trace back to one sample, sequenced in a study of Ad26.COV2.S vaccination and SARS-CoV-2 variants (dated by TCRdb to the early 2020s). According to the study, the label for this sample's treatment or condition signals: some 19 received Ad26.COV2.S at low or high dose, single or two shots; about five received placebo; per-sample allocation not given. For vaccine and placebo recipients, repertoires were sequenced using samples collected on day 63 after the first injection. The library was obtained by the immunoSEQ multiplex PCR assay. TCRdb limited this immuneACCESS table to in-frame rearrangements with V and J called. A share of clones is missing; checked studies link under half to unresolved V genes, and the rest is unexplained. The sample table shows some 340,000 clones, and 85% are seen once. The ten largest clones capture approximately 2.1% of the sample.

The starting material was peripheral blood, obtained in a trial of Ad26.COV2.S vaccine versus placebo. The receptors were sampled from a person aged 18-65 years who received the Ad26.COV2.S COVID-19 vaccine or a placebo.

The chain combines TRBV10-2 with TRBJ2-3; no clear D. Per germline, CDR1 WSHSY and CDR2 SAAADI. This CDR3 region has 17 residues. V gave up 3 bases and J gave up 4 bases, with 20 bases separating them. The CDR3 DNA reads TGCGCCAGCAGTGATGATGAAATTTTGCTGCGCTCAGATACGCAGTATTTT. This translates into CASSDDEILLRSDTQYF.

The V and J genes are TRBV9 and TRBJ2-7, with D possibly matching TRBD2 (7 bases). The CDR3 has 14 residues. Germline-derived CDR1 and CDR2 are SGDLS and YYNGEE. V lost 2 bases and J 3 bases, leaving 12 bases between the germline ends. CDR3 DNA: TGTGCCAGCAGCGTGGGCGGGGGCCTCTACGAGCAGTACTTC. This translates into CASSVGGGLYEQYF.

This rearrangement joins TRBV6-2 or TRBV6-3 to TRBJ2-5, with 11 positions matching TRBD2. V lost 2 bases and J lost 1; bases outside the gene matches: 9. The length of the CDR3 is 18 residues. Germline values: CDR1 MNHEY, CDR2 SVGEGT. The CDR3 spells CASSYTGPTSGVQETQYF. DNA for the CDR3: TGTGCCAGCAGTTACACAGGGCCGACTAGCGGGGTCCAAGAGACCCAGTACTTC.

Concerning this clone itself: This sample includes further DNA sequences coding for the same CDR3. The chain carries TRBV28 and TRBJ1-5; the D gene is possibly TRBD1 (6 bases). Trimming left V 6 bases short and J 1 base short, with 10 bases between. Per germline, CDR1 MDHEN and CDR2 SYDVKM. The CDR3 contains 14 residues. For the CDR3, the DNA is TGTGCCAGCAGCCTAGGGGGGAGCAATCAGCCCCAGCATTTT. Translating it yields CASSLGGSNQPQHF.

This clone was recorded only once. The chain couples TRBV7-3 to TRBJ1-1, with D unresolved. CDR1 is SGHTA, CDR2 FQGTGA, per germline. There are 15 residues in the CDR3. V shed 2 bases and J shed 6 bases, with 16 bases lying between them. The CDR3: CASSLGPESSAEAFF. CDR3 DNA: TGTGCCAGCAGCTTAGGCCCCGAGTCATCTGCTGAAGCTTTCTTT.

The chain carries TRBV2 and TRBJ1-4, with a weak D call TRBD1 (5 bases). The CDR3 length is 15 residues. Germline V gives CDR1 SNHLY, CDR2 FYNNEI. V lost 4 bases, J lost 5 bases, and 14 bases lay in between. CDR3 in amino acids: CASSGLGGGNEKLFF. The DNA for the CDR3 is TGTGCCAGCAGTGGACTCGGGGGGGGAAATGAAAAACTGTTTTTT.

This clone was detected once. This same CDR3 is encoded by further DNA sequences in the sample. The V and J genes are TRBV14 and TRBJ1-2; D is perhaps TRBD1 (5 bases). The CDR3 has 13 amino acids. V was shortened by 3 bases and J by 0 bases, with 5 bases between the two germline ends. Per the germline V gene, CDR1 is SGHDN and CDR2 is FVKESK. The DNA for the CDR3 is TGTGCCAGCAGCCAGGGGGCTAACTATGGCTACACCTTC. This codes for CASSQGANYGYTF.

The V call is TRBV11-3, the J call TRBJ1-2; 9 bases map to TRBD1. This CDR3 spans 13 amino acids. The germline V gene encodes CDR1 SGHNT and CDR2 YENEEA. V shed 5 bases and J 8 bases; nucleotides not matched to a gene: 6. The CDR3 sequence is CASSGTGKGGYTF. Here the CDR3 DNA reads TGTGCCAGCAGCGGGACAGGGAAAGGGGGCTACACCTTC.

This clone was seen a handful of times. V is TRBV7-9 and J is TRBJ1-2; no clear D gene. Trimming left V 4 bases short and J 9 bases short, with 18 bases between. The CDR3 length is 14 residues. Looked up from germline, CDR1 is SEHNR and CDR2 is FQNEAQ (reference sequence). Here the CDR3 DNA reads TGTGCCAGCAGCTCAACAGAGGGTGTGGGTCGCTACACCTTC. The encoded protein is CASSSTEGVGRYTF.

The gene calls are TRBV19 and TRBJ2-1; TRBD2 matches at 7 bases. The CDR3 is made up of 16 amino acids. Per germline, CDR1 LNHDA and CDR2 SQIVND (reference sequence). The J segment lost 4 bases and the V segment lost 9 bases, leaving 15 bases of the junction unmatched. CDR3 sequence: CASPWECPGGYNEQFF. In DNA, the CDR3 is TGTGCCAGCCCATGGGAGTGCCCGGGGGGTTACAATGAGCAGTTCTTC.

The CDR3 DNA reads TGTGCCTGGAGTTACCGGGACAGGGATAACAATGAGCAGTTCTTC. Its protein product is CAWSYRDRDNNEQFF. The V and J genes are TRBV30 and TRBJ2-1; 9 nucleotides match TRBD1. The length of the CDR3 is 15 residues. J gave up 5 bases and V 2 bases, and 7 bases lay outside the gene matches. Per the germline V gene, CDR1 is GTSNPN and CDR2 is SVGIG (reference sequence).

The V call is TRBV2, the J call TRBJ1-6, with D uncertain. The V gene lost 3 bases and the J gene lost 9 bases, with 12 bases spanning the gap. This CDR3 region has 14 residues. Germline CDR1 is SNHLY and CDR2 is FYNNEI. The CDR3 spells CASSDQRRISPLHF. CDR3 coding DNA: TGTGCCAGCAGTGACCAGCGCCGGATTTCACCCCTCCACTTT.

This chain links TRBV19 with TRBJ2-7, with 11 bases matching TRBD1. The CDR3 runs to 14 residues. The V and J ends lost 5 bases and 4 bases, in that order; junction bases with no gene match: 4. Germline assignment: CDR1 LNHDA and CDR2 SQIVND (reference sequence). The CDR3, as DNA: TGTGCCAGTAGTCGGACAGGGGGCGTGTACGAGCAGTACTTC. It specifies CASSRTGGVYEQYF.

The J gene is TRBJ2-2, the V gene TRBV28; TRBD2 aligns across 8 bases. The V and J ends lost 3 bases and 5 bases, in that order; junction bases with no gene match: 8. The CDR3 totals 16 residues. Germline CDR1 and CDR2: MDHEN and SYDVKM. The CDR3 is CASSLYLAGRTGELFF. DNA of the CDR3: TGTGCCAGCAGTTTGTACCTAGCGGGTCGGACCGGGGAGCTGTTTTTT. The entire variable domain, with the rest obtained from reference TRBV28 and TRBJ2-2, is as follows: DVKVTQSSRYLVKRTGEKVFLECVQDMDHENMFWYRQDPGLGLRLIYFSYDVKMKEKGDIPEGYSVSREKKERFSLILESASTNQTSMYLCASSLYLAGRTGELFFGEGSRLTVL.